This T cell receptor beta chain was profiled in a study of blood T cell repertoires in COVID-19. Here immunoSEQ multiplex PCR was the method, and the copy in TCRdb shows in-frame clones only, minus some. This sample carries about 43,000 clones, around 87% of them seen once, and the ten largest clones take approximately 5%. With 5 bases clipped from V and 8 bases from J, the junction kept 7 bases outside the gene matches. CDR1 is SGHTA, CDR2 FQGTGA, per germline. The CDR3 loop spans 13 amino acids. The chain combines TRBV7-3 with TRBJ2-3; the match to TRBD2 covers 7 bases. The receptor comes from a human donor in a cohort sampled during active COVID-19. The sequenced sample consisted of peripheral blood. CDR3 in amino acids: CASSAGTTFTQYF. The CDR3 DNA reads as TGTGCCAGCAGCGCCGGGACTACCTTTACGCAGTATTTT.